What follows are 29 T cell receptor beta chains derived from one specimen sequenced in a study of blood T cell repertoires in COVID-19. Assay: immunoSEQ multiplex PCR; the TCRdb copy retains only in-frame clones and omits some. The profile covers 150,000 to 200,000 clones, with approximately 79% appearing a single time and approximately 15% taken by the ten largest. The sequenced sample consisted of peripheral blood. The receptors were gathered from a man between 60 and 70 years old with active or convalescent COVID-19.

The CDR3 DNA reads as TGCAGCGTAGGACAGGGGGATGGAAAACTGTTTTTT. Amino acids: CSVGQGDGKLFF. The chain has TRBV29-1 and TRBJ1-4; 10 positions match TRBD1. This CDR3 comprises 12 residues. V lost 6 bases, J lost 10 bases, and 5 bases stayed unmatched. In germline, CDR1 is SQVTM, CDR2 ANQGSEA.

V and J are TRBV19 and TRBJ2-1; D is possibly TRBD2 (5 bases). Germline CDR1 and CDR2: LNHDA and SQIVND (reference sequence). Trimming stripped 3 bases from V and 12 bases from J, with 12 bases between. The CDR3 runs 12 residues. The CDR3 region has the DNA TGTGCCAGTAGTATCGTTGCGGGCCTGCAGTTCTTC. This codes for CASSIVAGLQFF.

The rearrangement joins TRBV5-4 to TRBJ1-2; TRBD1 matches at 7 bases. The V gene end was trimmed by 4 bases and the J gene end by 4 bases; junction bases not matched to a gene: 1. CDR3 size: 12 residues. Per germline, CDR1 SGHNT and CDR2 YYREEE (reference sequence). CDR3 region: CASSRQGYGYTF. The CDR3 DNA reads TGTGCCAGCAGCCGACAGGGCTATGGCTACACCTTC.

The chain joins TRBV24-1 to TRBJ2-1, with 7 bases lining up with TRBD1. The CDR3 length is 17 residues. V was clipped by 1 base and J by 3 bases; unmatched bases: 8. Germline V gene data show CDR1 as KGHDR and CDR2 as SFDVKD. The CDR3 bases are TGTGCCACCAGTGATTTAGGTGGGACAGAAGACTACAATGAGCAGTTCTTC. Its translation: CATSDLGGTEDYNEQFF.

The gene calls are TRBV7-8 and TRBJ1-5; D unresolved. The CDR3 loop spans 15 amino acids. Trimming removed 3 bases from V and 0 bases from J, with 9 bases in between. In germline, CDR1 is SGHVS, CDR2 FQNEAQ. CDR3 region: CASSLSEYSNQPQHF. CDR3 bases: TGTGCCAGCAGCTTGTCGGAGTATAGCAATCAGCCCCAGCATTTT. Together with reference TRBV7-8 and TRBJ1-5, the CDR3 gives the full variable domain: GAGVSQSPRYKVAKRGQDVALRCDPISGHVSLFWYQQALGQGPEFLTYFQNEAQLDKSGLPSDRFFAERPEGSVSTLKIQRTQQEDSAVYLCASSLSEYSNQPQHFGDGTRLSIL.

This clone was counted between two and nine times. The genes are TRBV7-9 and TRBJ2-6; 9 nucleotides agree with TRBD1. The V segment lost 4 bases and the J segment 9 bases; nucleotides outside the gene matches: 7. The CDR3 consists of 15 residues. The germline V gene encodes CDR1 SEHNR and CDR2 FQNEAQ (reference sequence). This CDR3 is CASSYRDREGNVLTF. Here the CDR3 DNA reads TGTGCCAGCAGCTATCGGGACAGGGAAGGCAACGTCCTGACTTTC. The full variable domain, completed using reference TRBV7-9 and TRBJ2-6, is DTGVSQNPRHKITKRGQNVTFRCDPISEHNRLYWYRQTLGQGPEFLTYFQNEAQLEKSRLLSDRFSAERPKGSFSTLEIQRTEQGDSAMYLCASSYRDREGNVLTFGAGSRLTVL.

The CDR3 region is CSVEGVPDRGRGKAFF. The CDR3 bases are TGCAGCGTTGAAGGGGTTCCTGACAGGGGCAGAGGTAAGGCTTTCTTT. The genes are TRBV29-1 and TRBJ1-1; 8 nucleotides align to TRBD1. V shed 1 base, J shed 11 bases, and the junction held 18 bases outside the gene matches. Germline CDR1 and CDR2: SQVTM and ANQGSEA. CDR3 length: 16 amino acids.

This sequence joins TRBV5-1 and TRBJ2-1; D gene unclear. Germline V lookup: CDR1 SGHRS, CDR2 YFSETQ. The germline V and J ends were trimmed by 4 bases and 8 bases, with 7 bases remaining between them. The CDR3 is made up of 11 amino acids. The CDR3 DNA follows: TGCGCCAGCAGCCTTGTTGATGAGCAGTTCTTC. Its protein is CASSLVDEQFF. Combining the CDR3 with reference TRBV5-1 and TRBJ2-1 gives the whole variable domain KAGVTQTPRYLIKTRGQQVTLSCSPISGHRSVSWYQQTPGQGLQFLFEYFSETQRNKGNFPGRFSGRQFSNSRSEMNVSTLELGDSALYLCASSLVDEQFFGPGTRLTVL.

The gene calls are TRBV28 and TRBJ2-7; TRBD1 agrees at 7 bases. Per the germline V gene, CDR1 is MDHEN and CDR2 is SYDVKM. This CDR3 has 14 residues. Unmatched junction bases numbered 5, after V lost 3 bases and J lost 3 bases. The DNA of the CDR3 is TGTGCCAGCAGTTTGAGAGGGACAGTCTACGAGCAGTACTTC. It specifies CASSLRGTVYEQYF.

The chain couples TRBV28 to TRBJ1-5, with TRBD1 matching 9 bases. This CDR3 region has 13 residues. CDR1 is MDHEN, CDR2 SYDVKM, per germline. V was clipped by 4 bases and J by 7 bases; unmatched bases: 2. The CDR3 protein is CASSWTGEQPQHF. CDR3 sequence (DNA): TGTGCCAGCAGTTGGACAGGGGAACAGCCCCAGCATTTT.

Worth noting for this clone: Other nucleotide sequences in the sample specify the same CDR3. The chain links TRBV5-1 to TRBJ2-7; no clear D. The CDR3 covers 12 residues. CDR1 and CDR2 (germline): SGHRS, YFSETQ. V lost 0 bases to trimming and J lost 2 bases, with 3 bases between them. The CDR3 loop is CASSLGAYEQYF. In DNA form, the CDR3 reads TGCGCCAGCAGCTTGGGCGCCTACGAGCAGTACTTC.

This clone was found a few times. CDR3 nucleotides: TGTGCCAGCAGAGATGGACAGGGGCTCAACGAGCAGTACTTC. Translated, it gives CASRDGQGLNEQYF. V usage is TRBV27 and J usage is TRBJ2-7, with TRBD1 matching 9 bases. Germline V lookup: CDR1 MNHEY, CDR2 SMNVEV (reference sequence). This CDR3 has 14 residues. J lost 5 bases, V lost 6 bases, and 8 bases had no gene match.

This chain connects TRBV6-4 to TRBJ2-1, with TRBD1 matching 8 bases. CDR3 size: 15 residues. Germline CDR1 and CDR2: MRHNA and SNTAGT. The V gene end was trimmed by 5 bases and the J gene end by 8 bases; junction bases not matched to a gene: 11. CDR3 in DNA: TGTGCCAGCAGTTTCGGGGACAGGCATAGTGATGAGCAGTTCTTC. Translating gives CASSFGDRHSDEQFF.

This rearrangement joins TRBV24-1 to TRBJ2-7; 7 positions match TRBD1. V shed 4 bases and J 6 bases; nucleotides not matched to a gene: 8. The CDR3 totals 14 residues. CDR1 is KGHDR and CDR2 is SFDVKD in the germline V gene. In DNA form, the CDR3 reads TGTGCCACCAGTGACCCAGGGGGAACAGGCGAGCAGTACTTC. Its translation is CATSDPGGTGEQYF.

The genes are TRBV5-4 and TRBJ1-2; D not certain. V was shortened by 0 bases and J by 5 bases, with 8 bases between the two germline ends. The CDR3 sequence is 13 residues long. Germline values: CDR1 SGHNT, CDR2 YYREEE (reference sequence). The CDR3 reads CASSLDTGYGYTF. As DNA, the CDR3 is TGTGCCAGCAGCTTGGACACGGGATATGGCTACACCTTC.

This clone was detected once. The chain couples TRBV5-6 to TRBJ2-2; a weak D match, TRBD2 (6 bases). The V gene's germline CDR1 is SGHDT and CDR2 YYEEEE. V lost 3 bases, J lost 6 bases, and 12 bases lay in between. The CDR3 length is 14 residues. The CDR3 DNA reads as TGTGCCAGCAGCTGGGGGGTGGAGCCCGGGGAGCTGTTTTTT. It encodes CASSWGVEPGELFF.

The chain combines TRBV3-1 (or the pseudogene TRBV3-2) with TRBJ2-5, with 7 bases lining up with TRBD2. Germline assignment: CDR1 LGHDT and CDR2 YNNKEL (reference sequence). This CDR3 contains 15 residues. Trimming cost V 4 bases and J 3 bases; bases outside gene matches: 8. Here the CDR3 reads CASSLLGEGKETQYF. CDR3 nucleotides: TGTGCCAGCAGCCTCCTAGGGGAGGGTAAAGAGACCCAGTACTTC.

The chain recombines TRBV7-6 with TRBJ1-1; the match to TRBD1 covers 7 bases. The junction had 7 bases not matched to a gene; V was cut back by 5 bases and J by 1 base. Germline CDR1 SGHVS, CDR2 FNYEAQ. The CDR3 has 15 residues. CDR3 bases: TGTGCCAGCAGCGACCGACAGGGAAGGAACACTGAAGCTTTCTTT. The encoded protein is CASSDRQGRNTEAFF.

The CDR3 protein is CATSSLEGDTQYF. CDR3 DNA sequence: TGTGCCACCAGCAGTCTAGAGGGAGATACGCAGTATTTT. The chain has TRBV15 and TRBJ2-3; weak D call: TRBD2 (5 bases). Trimming cost V 3 bases and J 5 bases, with 9 bases left between them. The germline V gene has CDR1 LNHNV and CDR2 YYDKDF (reference sequence). The CDR3 loop spans 13 amino acids.

The chain joins TRBV6-5 to TRBJ2-2; TRBD2 matches at 10 bases. Germline CDR1 reads MNHEY; CDR2 reads SVGAGI. After removal of 10 bases from V and 6 bases from J, the junction contained 5 bases not matched to a gene. The CDR3 is 13 amino acids. The DNA of the CDR3 is TGTGCCAACGGGCTAGCGGGAGCCGGGGAGCTGTTTTTT. As protein: CANGLAGAGELFF.

The chain joins TRBV7-8 to TRBJ2-1; TRBD2 matches 7 bases. This CDR3 contains 16 residues. CDR1 SGHVS and CDR2 FQNEAQ come from the germline V gene. V was clipped by 2 bases and J by 9 bases; unmatched bases: 13. CDR3 DNA sequence: TGTGCCAGCAGCTTAAGGGTGTTTGGCGGGAGCGGTGAGCAGTTCTTC. This gives the protein CASSLRVFGGSGEQFF.

This chain uses TRBV5-1 with TRBJ1-1; a possible D gene is TRBD1 (5 bases). Trimming cost V 0 bases and J 0 bases, with 15 bases left between them. CDR1 and CDR2 from the germline V gene are SGHRS and YFSETQ. The CDR3 loop spans 17 amino acids. CDR3 amino acids: CASSLGARPGVNTEAFF. The CDR3 DNA is TGCGCCAGCAGCTTGGGAGCGAGACCGGGGGTGAACACTGAAGCTTTCTTT.

The CDR3, as DNA: TGTGCCAGCAGCTTGATCGGGGGAAATGAGCAGTTCTTC. It is translated as CASSLIGGNEQFF. The rearrangement uses TRBV5-6 and TRBJ2-1, with TRBD2 as a possible D gene (6 bases). The V end lost 1 base, the J end lost 7 bases, and 9 bases lay between the germline ends. Per germline, CDR1 SGHDT and CDR2 YYEEEE. This CDR3 has 13 amino acids.

The gene calls are TRBV24-1 and TRBJ1-5; 8 bases match TRBD1. V trimming: 4 bases; J trimming: 2 bases; junction bases outside the gene matches: 3. CDR1 is KGHDR and CDR2 is SFDVKD in the germline V gene. This CDR3 has 15 amino acids. CDR3 in DNA: TGTGCCACCAGTGAAGCGACAGGGGGCAATCAGCCCCAGCATTTT. As protein: CATSEATGGNQPQHF.

J is TRBJ2-1 and V is TRBV9; D not certain. Germline V lookup: CDR1 SGDLS, CDR2 YYNGEE. This CDR3 contains 14 residues. Trimming took off 2 bases at V and 0 bases at J, with 6 bases between the two ends. The CDR3 loop is CASSVRSSYNEQFF. In nucleotides, the CDR3 is TGTGCCAGCAGCGTCCGGTCCTCCTACAATGAGCAGTTCTTC.

The rearrangement uses TRBV28 and TRBJ1-2; TRBD1 might be the D (5 bases). This CDR3 is 16 amino acids long. V shed 2 bases and J shed 4 bases, with 17 bases lying between them. Germline V gene data show CDR1 as MDHEN and CDR2 as SYDVKM. The DNA for the CDR3 is TGTGCCAGCAGTTTAGGGCAGGGAGGGATTAGCTATGGCTACACCTTC. Protein: CASSLGQGGISYGYTF.

The V call is TRBV5-1, the J call TRBJ1-2; D call uncertain. V lost 1 base and J 6 bases, leaving 10 bases between the germline ends. CDR1 and CDR2 (germline): SGHRS, YFSETQ. CDR3 size: 13 residues. CDR3 DNA: TGCGCCAGCAGCTTGACCGGGAAGAATGGCTACACCTTC. Protein: CASSLTGKNGYTF.

In its sample, this clone was seen once. This chain uses TRBV19 with TRBJ1-5; D not certain. The germline V and J ends were trimmed by 1 base and 0 bases, with 7 bases remaining between them. CDR3 length equals 15 residues. CDR1 and CDR2 (germline): LNHDA, SQIVND (reference sequence). CDR3 bases: TGTGCCAGTAGTATAGGACGGGTTAGCAATCAGCCCCAGCATTTT. As protein: CASSIGRVSNQPQHF.

The chain uses TRBV5-1 and TRBJ2-5, with 8 bases fitting TRBD2. V shed 1 base, J shed 5 bases, and the junction held 10 bases outside the gene matches. There are 16 residues in the CDR3. Looked up from germline, CDR1 is SGHRS and CDR2 is YFSETQ. The CDR3 DNA reads as TGCGCCAGCAGCTTGCCACAAGCGGGAGTAGGGGAGACCCAGTACTTC. This gives the protein CASSLPQAGVGETQYF.